This T cell receptor beta chain was sequenced in a study of blood T cells in healthy people across ages. Germline CDR1 and CDR2: SGHRS and YFSETQ. J was trimmed by 6 bases and V by 3 bases; bases with no gene match: 4. The CDR3 contains 15 residues. In this sample, this clonotype turned up a few times. With a J-beta primer mix and a sample-barcoded 5' primer, a second PCR ran roughly 7 to 11 cycles. TCRdb re-derived calls from the 5' RACE reads in MiXCR, one entry per CDR3 protein. This table has about 680,000 distinct CDR3 sequences, around 49% appearing once. J is TRBJ2-7 and V is TRBV5-1, with 15 bases aligning to TRBD2. The sequenced material came from blood. The sequence was obtained from a woman aged 55-69 years in good health. The DNA for the CDR3 is TGCGCCAGCAGCTCGGGACTAGCGGGAGGTGGCGAGCAGTACTTC. It translates to CASSSGLAGGGEQYF.